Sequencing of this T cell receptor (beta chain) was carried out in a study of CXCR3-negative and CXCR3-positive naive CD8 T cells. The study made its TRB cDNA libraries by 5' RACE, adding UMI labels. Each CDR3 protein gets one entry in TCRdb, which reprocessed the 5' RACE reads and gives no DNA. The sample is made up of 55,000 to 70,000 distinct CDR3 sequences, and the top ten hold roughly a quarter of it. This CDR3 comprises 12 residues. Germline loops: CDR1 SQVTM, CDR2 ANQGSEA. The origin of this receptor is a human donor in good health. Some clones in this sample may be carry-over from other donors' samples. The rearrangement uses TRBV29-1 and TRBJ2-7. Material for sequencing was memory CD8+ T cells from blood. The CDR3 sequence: CSISGRSYEQYF.